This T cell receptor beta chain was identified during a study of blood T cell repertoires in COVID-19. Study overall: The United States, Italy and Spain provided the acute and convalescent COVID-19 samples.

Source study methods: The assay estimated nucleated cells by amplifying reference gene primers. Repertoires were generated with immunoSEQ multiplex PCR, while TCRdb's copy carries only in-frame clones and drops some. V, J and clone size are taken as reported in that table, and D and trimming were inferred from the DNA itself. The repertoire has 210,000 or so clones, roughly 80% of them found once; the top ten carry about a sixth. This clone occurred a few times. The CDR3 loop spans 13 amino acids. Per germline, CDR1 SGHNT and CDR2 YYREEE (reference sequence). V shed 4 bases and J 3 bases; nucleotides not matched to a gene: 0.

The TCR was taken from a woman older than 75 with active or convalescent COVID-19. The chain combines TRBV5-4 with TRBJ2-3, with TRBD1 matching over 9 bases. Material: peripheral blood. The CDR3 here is CASSGTGTDTQYF. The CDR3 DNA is TGTGCCAGCAGCGGGACAGGGACAGATACGCAGTATTTT.